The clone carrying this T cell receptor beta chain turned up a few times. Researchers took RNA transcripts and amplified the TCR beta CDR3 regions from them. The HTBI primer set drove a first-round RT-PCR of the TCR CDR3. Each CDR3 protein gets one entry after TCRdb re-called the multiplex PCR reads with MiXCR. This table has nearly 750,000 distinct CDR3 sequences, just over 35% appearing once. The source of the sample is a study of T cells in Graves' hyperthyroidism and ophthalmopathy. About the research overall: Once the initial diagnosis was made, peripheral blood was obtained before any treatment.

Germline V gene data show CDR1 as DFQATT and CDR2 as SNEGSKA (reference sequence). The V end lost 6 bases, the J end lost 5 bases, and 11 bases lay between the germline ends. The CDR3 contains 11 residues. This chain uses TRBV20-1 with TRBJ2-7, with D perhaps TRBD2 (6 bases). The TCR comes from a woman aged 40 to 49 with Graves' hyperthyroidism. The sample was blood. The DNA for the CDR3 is TGCAGTGCCACCCCGGGGGACGAGCAGTACTTC. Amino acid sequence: CSATPGDEQYF.